This passage covers 21 T cell receptor beta chains from one sample sequenced in a study of blood T cell repertoires in COVID-19. This table comes from immunoSEQ multiplex PCR, and its TCRdb copy is limited to in-frame clones, with some not included. The table has 200,000 to 250,000 clones, approximately 88% seen once. The sample was PBMCs or T cells enriched from blood (not recorded which). These receptors originate from a woman aged 25 to 45 who had been exposed to COVID-19.

This rearrangement joins TRBV3-1 (or the pseudogene TRBV3-2) to TRBJ2-2; TRBD1 matches 8 bases. V dropped 4 bases and J dropped 6; count of bases not matched to a gene: 13. CDR3 size: 17 residues. Germline V gives CDR1 LGHDT, CDR2 YNNKEL (reference sequence). The CDR3, as DNA: TGTGCCAGCAGCCCGACTCCAGGGGGCTATGCGGCCGGGGAGCTGTTTTTT. This translates into CASSPTPGGYAAGELFF.

DNA for the CDR3: TGTGCCAGCAGGACGGGACAGAGATACTATGGCTACACCTTC. Translated, it gives CASRTGQRYYGYTF. V is TRBV6-5 and J is TRBJ1-2; the match to TRBD1 covers 7 bases. Germline V gene data show CDR1 as MNHEY and CDR2 as SVGAGI. V lost 6 bases and J lost 3; bases outside the gene matches: 7. The CDR3 extends over 14 amino acids.

The chain has TRBV6-6 and TRBJ1-5, with D perhaps matching TRBD1 (6 bases). Trimming took 5 bases from V and 3 from J, leaving 17 bases between them. CDR3 length equals 16 residues. Germline loops: CDR1 MNHNY, CDR2 SVGAGI (reference sequence). CDR3 nucleotides: TGTGCCAGCAGTCCCATGTCCAGGGGCCTCAATCAGCCCCAGCATTTT. As protein: CASSPMSRGLNQPQHF.

This rearrangement joins TRBV7-9 to TRBJ2-2, with unresolved D. V lost 6 bases, J lost 2 bases, and 22 bases lay in between. CDR1 is SEHNR and CDR2 is FQNEAQ in the germline V gene (reference sequence). This CDR3 has 18 residues. The CDR3: CASRHTSLQAPNTGELFF. The CDR3 coding sequence is TGTGCCAGCAGACACACCTCGCTTCAAGCGCCAAACACCGGGGAGCTGTTTTTT.

The V gene is TRBV11-2, the J gene TRBJ1-3; D gene unclear. The V gene lost 1 base and the J gene lost 0 bases, with 13 bases spanning the gap. Germline lookup yields CDR1 SGHAT and CDR2 FQNNGV. This CDR3 has 17 amino acids. CDR3 sequence: CASSLGPTRPSGNTIYF. The CDR3 nucleotides are TGTGCCAGCAGCTTAGGCCCGACAAGACCCTCTGGAAACACCATATATTTT.

The chain links TRBV5-4 to TRBJ1-3, with no clear D. CDR3 length equals 14 residues. The V end was cut by 0 bases, the J end by 6 bases, with 10 bases between. From germline, CDR1 is SGHNT and CDR2 YYREEE (reference sequence). The CDR3 region has the DNA TGTGCCAGCAGCTTGGACTCCCTTCCAAACACCATATATTTT. It yields the protein CASSLDSLPNTIYF.

The V call is TRBV19, the J call TRBJ2-5, with D possibly TRBD2 on 5 matching bases. The CDR3 length is 12 residues. V was clipped by 5 bases and J by 5 bases, with 9 bases between them. The V gene's germline CDR1 is LNHDA and CDR2 SQIVND (reference sequence). Here the CDR3 DNA reads TGTGCCAGTAGTCCGGGGTCGGAGACCCAGTACTTC. It codes for CASSPGSETQYF.

This clone was observed a handful of times. The gene calls are TRBV5-1 and TRBJ2-1; TRBD1 aligns across 9 bases. With 4 bases clipped from V and 7 bases from J, the junction kept 9 bases outside the gene matches. Germline CDR1 SGHRS, CDR2 YFSETQ. The CDR3 runs to 15 residues. This CDR3 is CASSRIQGALNEQFF. CDR3 coding DNA: TGCGCCAGCAGCAGGATACAGGGGGCATTGAATGAGCAGTTCTTC.

The chain couples TRBV5-1 to TRBJ2-2; D may be TRBD1 (6 bases). This CDR3 is 12 amino acids long. Trimming left V 4 bases short and J 6 bases short, with 7 bases between. Germline CDR1 SGHRS, CDR2 YFSETQ. CDR3 sequence reads: CASSQGPGELFF. CDR3 DNA: TGCGCCAGCAGCCAGGGGCCCGGGGAGCTGTTTTTT.

This chain joins TRBV5-1 and TRBJ2-1; 16 nucleotides align to TRBD2. This CDR3 is 18 amino acids long. V dropped 4 bases and J dropped 5; count of bases not matched to a gene: 9. Germline values: CDR1 SGHRS, CDR2 YFSETQ. The DNA of the CDR3 is TGCGCCAGCAGCCCGGGACTAGCGGGAGGGCACCCTAACAATGAGCAGTTCTTC. Translation: CASSPGLAGGHPNNEQFF.

The sample holds one count of this clone. V and J are TRBV5-1 and TRBJ2-1; 9 positions agree with TRBD2. Per germline, CDR1 SGHRS and CDR2 YFSETQ. The V gene end was trimmed by 2 bases and the J gene end by 6 bases; junction bases not matched to a gene: 12. The CDR3 spans 17 residues. CDR3 nucleotides: TGCGCCAGCAGCTTAACCTTAATTGCGGGACTAGCCAATGAGCAGTTCTTC. This codes for CASSLTLIAGLANEQFF.

J is TRBJ1-6 and V is TRBV7-6; D might be TRBD1 (5 bases). The CDR3 runs to 15 residues. With 5 bases removed from V and 7 bases from J, the gap between germline ends came to 15 bases. Per the germline V gene, CDR1 is SGHVS and CDR2 is FNYEAQ. CDR3 amino acids: CASSPRGGENSPLHF. CDR3 bases: TGTGCCAGCAGCCCCCGCGGGGGTGAGAATTCACCCCTCCACTTT. The complete variable domain, with remaining parts taken from reference TRBV7-6 and TRBJ1-6, reads GAGVSQSPRYKVTKRGQDVALRCDPISGHVSLYWYRQALGQGPEFLTYFNYEAQQDKSGLPNDRFSAERPEGSISTLTIQRTEQRDSAMYRCASSPRGGENSPLHFGNGTRLTVT.

V usage is TRBV25-1 and J usage is TRBJ2-3, with TRBD2 identical over 9 bases. The CDR3 is made up of 15 amino acids. The V gene end was trimmed by 4 bases and the J gene end by 0 bases; junction bases not matched to a gene: 2. From germline, CDR1 is MGHDK and CDR2 SYGVNS. As DNA, the CDR3 is TGTGCCAGCAGTGTTGGGACTAGCAGCACAGATACGCAGTATTTT. This translates into CASSVGTSSTDTQYF. The variable domain in full, completed from reference TRBV25-1 and TRBJ2-3, reads EADIYQTPRYLVIGTGKKITLECSQTMGHDKMYWYQQDPGMELHLIHYSYGVNSTEKGDLSSESTVSRIRTEHFPLTLESARPSHTSQYLCASSVGTSSTDTQYFGPGTRLTVL.

V gene TRBV7-6 combines with J gene TRBJ2-7, with 10 positions matching TRBD2. The CDR3 is made up of 16 amino acids. Trimming took 1 base from V and 3 from J; bases not matched to a gene: 6. Germline values: CDR1 SGHVS, CDR2 FNYEAQ. The CDR3 protein is CASSLGTSGKGYEQYF. In DNA, the CDR3 is TGTGCCAGCAGCTTAGGAACTAGCGGGAAGGGCTACGAGCAGTACTTC.

The CDR3 is CAWRSRDRGSTDTQYF. In DNA form, the CDR3 reads TGTGCCTGGAGATCACGGGACAGGGGCTCCACAGATACGCAGTATTTT. This chain connects TRBV30 to TRBJ2-3; 10 nucleotides line up with TRBD1. The V segment lost 3 bases and the J segment 2 bases; nucleotides outside the gene matches: 8. This CDR3 has 16 residues. Germline V lookup: CDR1 GTSNPN, CDR2 SVGIG (reference sequence).

This sequence joins TRBV30 and TRBJ2-7; TRBD2 agrees at 8 bases. This CDR3 is 16 amino acids long. V shed 0 bases, J shed 1 base, and the junction held 8 bases outside the gene matches. The germline CDR1 and CDR2 sequences are GTSNPN and SVGIG (reference sequence). CDR3 residues: CAWSVPFTSGSYEQYF. CDR3 nucleotide sequence: TGTGCCTGGAGTGTACCCTTTACTAGCGGATCCTACGAGCAGTACTTC.

The V gene is TRBV7-8, the J gene TRBJ1-6; 7 positions agree with TRBD1. From germline, CDR1 is SGHVS and CDR2 FQNEAQ. There are 16 residues in the CDR3. Trimming took 3 bases from V and 10 from J; bases not matched to a gene: 12. This CDR3 is CASSFLRTGGGSPLHF. The CDR3 bases are TGTGCCAGCAGCTTTCTCCGGACAGGAGGAGGGTCACCCCTCCACTTT. The full variable domain, with the rest looked up from reference TRBV7-8 and TRBJ1-6, is GAGVSQSPRYKVAKRGQDVALRCDPISGHVSLFWYQQALGQGPEFLTYFQNEAQLDKSGLPSDRFFAERPEGSVSTLKIQRTQQEDSAVYLCASSFLRTGGGSPLHFGNGTRLTVT.

The chain is built from TRBV9 and TRBJ2-3; 14 bases are a match to TRBD2. There are 19 residues in the CDR3. The J segment lost 1 base and the V segment lost 3 bases, leaving 10 bases of the junction unmatched. CDR1 is SGDLS and CDR2 is YYNGEE in the germline V gene. The CDR3 region is CASSAGTSGSWGGTDTQYF. The CDR3 bases are TGTGCCAGCAGCGCCGGGACTAGCGGGAGTTGGGGAGGCACAGATACGCAGTATTTT.

V and J are TRBV5-1 and TRBJ1-5; TRBD1 agrees at 10 bases. This CDR3 comprises 15 residues. In germline, CDR1 is SGHRS, CDR2 YFSETQ. The junction had 10 bases not matched to a gene; V was cut back by 6 bases and J by 7 bases. The CDR3 protein is CASKNGTGAGQPQHF. As DNA, the CDR3 is TGCGCCAGCAAGAATGGGACAGGGGCAGGGCAGCCCCAGCATTTT.

The chain combines TRBV21-1 with TRBJ2-5; the DNA was not compared with TRBD1, the D call given in the table. TRBV21-1 is reported as a pseudogene. This CDR3 is 11 amino acids long. The chain's CDR3 is CASSKATFEYF. For the CDR3, the DNA is TGTGCCAGCAGCAAAGCTACATTCGAGTACTTC.

The CDR3 sequence: CASSFSRQETQYF. CDR3 bases: TGTGCCAGCAGCTTTAGTCGCCAAGAGACCCAGTACTTC. The chain is built from TRBV5-4 and TRBJ2-5; no clear D gene. Trimming removed 2 bases at V and 1 base at J, with 6 bases between. Germline CDR1 and CDR2: SGHNT and YYREEE (reference sequence). CDR3 length: 13 amino acids. Using reference TRBV5-4 and TRBJ2-5 for the parts outside the CDR3, the full variable domain is ETGVTQSPTHLIKTRGQQVTLRCSSQSGHNTVSWYQQALGQGPQFIFQYYREEENGRGNFPPRFSGLQFPNYSSELNVNALELDDSALYLCASSFSRQETQYFGPGTRLLVL.